This T cell receptor (beta chain) comes out of a study of siplizumab effects on memory and regulatory T cells. Trimming cost V 7 bases and J 4 bases; bases outside gene matches: 6. The CDR3 loop spans 14 amino acids. CDR1 is LNHDA and CDR2 is SQIVND in the germline V gene (reference sequence). Study outcomes and limitations: The naive T cell population seemed more diverse than memory cells and seemed a major contributor to the alloresponse. The drug siplizumab significantly decreased the alloreactive sequences that could be traced to unstimulated CD4+ memory cells. Siplizumab gave mappable alloreactive CD4+ clones an average Treg-derived fraction of roughly 72%, against around 27% in controls.

About this clone itself: The target antigen is unknown.

Sequencing used immunoSEQ multiplex PCR; TCRdb keeps in-frame clones, though not all of them. The sample consists of fewer than 110,000 clones, nearly 95% of them appearing once. The chain links TRBV19 to TRBJ1-5, with 8 positions matching TRBD1. This TCR was sampled from a human donor in good health. Sequencing input: non-Treg CD4+ T cells sorted from blood. The CDR3, as DNA: TGTGCCAGTACCCCGGGACAGGCTAATCAGCCCCAGCATTTT. Translating gives CASTPGQANQPQHF.